The next 16 T cell receptor beta chains were all read from a single sample in a study of regulatory T cells in long-lasting Graves disease (dated by TCRdb to about 2021). The method behind the library was multiplex PCR. TCRdb records Illumina HiSeq 4000 as the sequencer. TCR beta libraries were built with iRepertoire HTBI primers and Arm-PCR amplification of CDR3 regions. In TCRdb, the public reads were trimmed at Q25 with fastp and aligned with MiXCR, with productive beta chains retained. Every entry covers one CDR3 protein and lists the most common genes and DNA from its rows. The sample table contains 350,000 to 500,000 distinct CDR3 sequences; only one count was recorded for around a fifth of them. Together, the top ten hold roughly an eighth of the sample. Per the publication, the time point label means: persistent/refractory GD, antithyroid drugs over 5 years with positive TRAb. For both TCR sequencing and RNA sequencing, RNA was extracted from PBMCs in TRIzol.

The sample here was peripheral blood mononuclear cells (PBMCs), taken when the disease was refractory, from a patient treated with antithyroid drugs. The receptors here all came from a female donor with Graves disease.

This clonotype was detected only a few times. V usage is TRBV14 and J usage is TRBJ1-1; 8 nucleotides align to TRBD1. Germline-derived CDR1 and CDR2 are SGHDN and FVKESK. This CDR3 has 15 residues. V gave up 0 bases and J gave up 7 bases; unmatched junction bases: 7. CDR3 nucleotide sequence: TGTGCCAGCAGCCAAGACTCGGTAGGACAGGGTGAAGCTTTCTTT. This translates into CASSQDSVGQGEAFF.

The genes are TRBV4-2 and TRBJ1-2; D is possibly TRBD1 (5 bases). V gave up 0 bases and J gave up 8 bases, with 13 bases separating them. Germline V CDR1 and CDR2: LGHNA, YNFKEQ. The CDR3 is 14 residues long. The CDR3 loop is CASSQDLRGAGYTF. The CDR3 DNA sequence: TGTGCCAGCAGCCAAGATCTAAGGGGCGCGGGCTACACCTTC.

The genes are TRBV18 and TRBJ2-3; D may be TRBD1 (5 bases). This CDR3 spans 15 amino acids. CDR1 KGHSH and CDR2 LQKENI come from the germline V gene. V gave up 2 bases and J gave up 0 bases, with 9 bases separating them. DNA for the CDR3: TGTGCCAGCTCACCAGCGCGACAGAGCACAGATACGCAGTATTTT. This codes for CASSPARQSTDTQYF.

The genes are TRBV11-2 and TRBJ1-3; possible D gene TRBD1, 5 bases. The V end lost 5 bases, the J end lost 0 bases, and 8 bases lay between the germline ends. This CDR3 has 14 residues. The germline CDR1 and CDR2 sequences are SGHAT and FQNNGV. The CDR3 loop is CASSKTGSGNTIYF. DNA of the CDR3: TGTGCCAGCAGCAAAACAGGCTCTGGAAACACCATATATTTT. The whole variable domain, remainder taken from reference TRBV11-2 and TRBJ1-3, is EAGVAQSPRYKIIEKRQSVAFWCNPISGHATLYWYQQILGQGPKLLIQFQNNGVVDDSQLPKDRFSAERLKGVDSTLKIQPAKLEDSAVYLCASSKTGSGNTIYFGEGSWLTVV.

The chain combines TRBV7-6 with TRBJ2-1, with 10 bases lining up with TRBD2. Losses at the gene ends were 5 bases for V and 9 bases for J; bases not matched to a gene: 22. The germline V gene encodes CDR1 SGHVS and CDR2 FNYEAQ. The CDR3 has 19 residues. This chain's CDR3 is CASSGTFPPGTSEKSEQFF. CDR3 DNA: TGTGCCAGCAGCGGGACTTTTCCTCCCGGGACTAGCGAGAAGAGTGAGCAGTTCTTC. Complete variable domain (other parts from reference TRBV7-6 and TRBJ2-1): GAGVSQSPRYKVTKRGQDVALRCDPISGHVSLYWYRQALGQGPEFLTYFNYEAQQDKSGLPNDRFSAERPEGSISTLTIQRTEQRDSAMYRCASSGTFPPGTSEKSEQFFGPGTRLTVL.

This clonotype was detected a few times. The conserved phenylalanine or tryptophan normally closing the CDR3 is absent here, so this likely arose from a read error. CDR3 in DNA: TGTGCCATCAGTGAGTCGTCATACGAGCAGTACCTC. It translates to CAISESSYEQYL. This chain connects TRBV10-3 to TRBJ2-7; D is unclear. V was cut by 0 bases and J by 4 bases, with 4 bases left in between. From germline, CDR1 is ENHRY and CDR2 SYGVKD. CDR3 length equals 12 residues.

This clonotype appeared many times. The chain employs TRBV28 and TRBJ2-5, with D unresolved. From germline, CDR1 is MDHEN and CDR2 SYDVKM. Trimming cost V 2 bases and J 5 bases, with 15 bases left between them. This CDR3 comprises 15 residues. The CDR3 region is CASSLTATSRETQYF. The CDR3 DNA reads TGTGCCAGCAGTTTAACGGCCACCTCCCGTGAGACCCAGTACTTC.

The chain couples TRBV5-1 to TRBJ1-1, with 10 bases identical to TRBD1. This CDR3 has 16 amino acids. The J segment lost 4 bases and the V segment lost 4 bases, leaving 10 bases of the junction unmatched. Looked up from germline, CDR1 is SGHRS and CDR2 is YFSETQ. CDR3 loop: CASSTTRTGGTTEAFF. Here the CDR3 DNA reads TGCGCCAGCAGCACCACCCGGACAGGGGGGACCACTGAAGCTTTCTTT.

The chain joins TRBV9 to TRBJ2-5, with D perhaps TRBD1 or TRBD2 (5 bases each). The length of the CDR3 is 16 residues. Germline assignment: CDR1 SGDLS and CDR2 YYNGEE. Trimming cost V 0 bases and J 4 bases, with 16 bases left between them. CDR3 nucleotides: TGTGCCAGCAGCGTAGGACCTATGAGGGACGGAGAGACCCAGTACTTC. It codes for CASSVGPMRDGETQYF. Based on the CDR3 plus reference TRBV9 and TRBJ2-5, the full variable domain is DSGVTQTPKHLITATGQRVTLRCSPRSGDLSVYWYQQSLDQGLQFLIQYYNGEERAKGNILERFSAQQFPDLHSELNLSSLELGDSALYFCASSVGPMRDGETQYFGPGTRLLVL.

This clonotype was seen ten or more times. The chain uses TRBV11-2 and TRBJ1-3; D not certain. V lost 3 bases and J lost 0, with 6 bases in between. Per the germline V gene, CDR1 is SGHAT and CDR2 is FQNNGV. The length of the CDR3 is 14 residues. CDR3 in DNA: TGTGCCAGCAGCTTGAGAAACTCTGGAAACACCATATATTTT. This translates into CASSLRNSGNTIYF.

This clonotype was counted many times. The chain employs TRBV12-3 or TRBV12-4 and TRBJ2-2, with 8 nucleotides matching TRBD1. With 5 bases clipped from V and 4 bases from J, the junction kept 6 bases outside the gene matches. The CDR3 is 15 residues long. This CDR3 reads CASSQTGVRTGELFF. The CDR3 DNA sequence: TGTGCCAGCAGTCAGACAGGGGTTCGCACCGGGGAGCTGTTTTTT.

This clonotype was recorded once. The chain carries TRBV24-1 and TRBJ2-1, with 13 bases identical to TRBD2. Germline trimming cut 4 bases from V and 7 bases from J; bases unmatched to any gene: 6. Looked up from germline, CDR1 is KGHDR and CDR2 is SFDVKD. The CDR3 sequence is 16 residues long. The CDR3 DNA reads TGTGCCACCAGTGAACCGGGACTAGCGGGAATTAATGAGCAGTTCTTC. Protein: CATSEPGLAGINEQFF.

Of note for this clonotype: A much larger clonotype is one base distant, so this may be a read error. This chain uses TRBV6-4 with TRBJ2-7, with 14 positions matching TRBD2. Germline CDR1 MRHNA, CDR2 SNTAGT. Germline trimming cut 5 bases from V and 4 bases from J; bases unmatched to any gene: 10. This CDR3 contains 17 residues. CDR3 bases: TGTGCCAGCAGTAACAAGGGGACTAGCGGGAGAAGATACGAGCAGTACTTC. It is translated as CASSNKGTSGRRYEQYF.

This clonotype was seen ten or more times. The chain is built from TRBV12-3 or TRBV12-4 and TRBJ2-5; D is tentatively TRBD1 or TRBD2 (5 bases each). The CDR3 extends over 15 amino acids. Between the trimmed V and J ends, which lost 3 bases and 5 bases, there was a span of 16 bases. This chain's CDR3 is CASSLSRPRDETQYF. The CDR3 DNA is TGTGCCAGCAGTTTGAGCAGGCCTCGGGACGAGACCCAGTACTTC.

This clonotype was observed many times. No DNA is shown, since the ends of the CDR3 on it are uncertain; the CDR3 is the one TCRdb lists. The rearrangement links TRBV28 to TRBJ2-5; the D call in the table, TRBD1, was not verified against the DNA. Including both end residues, the CDR3 is 13 amino acids long. CDR1 is MDHEN, CDR2 SYDVKM, per germline. The CDR3 loop reads CARWGTGISDEYF.

V usage is TRBV5-6 and J usage is TRBJ2-1; D is perhaps TRBD2 (6 bases). This CDR3 spans 16 amino acids. Looked up from germline, CDR1 is SGHDT and CDR2 is YYEEEE. V gave up 4 bases and J gave up 2 bases, with 16 bases separating them. Here the CDR3 DNA reads TGTGCCAGCAGCCCCGTGGTTGCGGGACCCTACAATGAGCAGTTCTTC. Its translation is CASSPVVAGPYNEQFF.